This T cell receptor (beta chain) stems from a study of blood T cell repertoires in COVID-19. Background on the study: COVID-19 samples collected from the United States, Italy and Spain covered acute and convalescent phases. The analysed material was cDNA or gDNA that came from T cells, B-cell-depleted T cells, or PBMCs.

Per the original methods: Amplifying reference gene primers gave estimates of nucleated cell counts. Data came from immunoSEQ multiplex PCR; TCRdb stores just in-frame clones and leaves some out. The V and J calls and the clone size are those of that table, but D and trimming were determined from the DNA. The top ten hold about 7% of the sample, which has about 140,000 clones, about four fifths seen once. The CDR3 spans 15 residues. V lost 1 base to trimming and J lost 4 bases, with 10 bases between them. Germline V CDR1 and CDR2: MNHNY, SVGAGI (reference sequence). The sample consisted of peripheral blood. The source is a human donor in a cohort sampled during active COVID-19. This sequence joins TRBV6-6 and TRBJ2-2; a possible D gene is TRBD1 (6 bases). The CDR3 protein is CASSYYQGSTGELFF. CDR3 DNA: TGTGCCAGCAGTTACTACCAGGGGAGCACCGGGGAGCTGTTTTTT.